This entry lists 27 T cell receptor beta chains sequenced from one sample in a study of T cells in Graves' hyperthyroidism and ophthalmopathy. TCR beta CDR3 regions were amplified from RNA. TCR CDR3 underwent first-round RT-PCR with the HTBI primer set. TCRdb used MiXCR to reprocess the multiplex PCR reads, holding one entry per CDR3 protein. The sample lists fewer than 650,000 distinct CDR3 sequences; about 15% were seen once. Sequenced sample: blood. The receptors stem from a woman in her 40s with Graves' hyperthyroidism.

This clonotype was counted at least ten times. The chain has TRBV11-2 and TRBJ2-7; no firm D call. The CDR3 is 15 amino acids. CDR1 SGHAT and CDR2 FQNNGV come from the germline V gene. Trimming took 5 bases from V and 4 from J, leaving 18 bases between them. This CDR3 reads CASSGPGPYNYEQYF. DNA for the CDR3: TGTGCCAGCAGCGGCCCCGGACCGTATAATTACGAGCAGTACTTC.

In this sample, this clonotype turned up many times. J is TRBJ1-5 and V is TRBV30, with D perhaps matching TRBD1 (5 bases). CDR3 size: 16 residues. The V end was cut by 2 bases, the J end by 0 bases, with 14 bases between. Germline V lookup: CDR1 GTSNPN, CDR2 SVGIG (reference sequence). CDR3 coding DNA: TGTGCCTGGAGTCCAACCGGGACCACTAGCAATCAGCCCCAGCATTTT. As protein: CAWSPTGTTSNQPQHF. The whole variable domain, filled in from reference TRBV30 and TRBJ1-5, reads SQTIHQWPATLVQPVGSPLSLECTVEGTSNPNLYWYRQAAGRGLQLLFYSVGIGQISSEVPQNLSASRPQDRQFILSSKKLLLSDSGFYLCAWSPTGTTSNQPQHFGDGTRLSIL.

This clonotype was recorded many times. V and J are TRBV6-2 or TRBV6-3 and TRBJ2-3; D might be TRBD1 (6 bases). The CDR3 is 15 residues long. The V and J ends lost 2 bases and 0 bases respectively, with 9 bases between them. Germline CDR1 is MNHEY and CDR2 is SVGEGT. The CDR3 DNA is TGTGCCAGCAGTTACGGGACAACTAGCACAGATACGCAGTATTTT. Protein product: CASSYGTTSTDTQYF.

The chain combines TRBV2 with TRBJ2-7, with TRBD1 matching over 10 bases. Germline trimming cut 5 bases from V and 3 bases from J; bases unmatched to any gene: 7. CDR1 SNHLY and CDR2 FYNNEI come from the germline V gene. The CDR3 totals 15 residues. The CDR3 DNA reads TGTGCCAGCAGTTCTGCCTGGACAGGGGGCTACGAGCAGTACTTC. Its translation is CASSSAWTGGYEQYF. The entire variable domain, with the rest obtained from reference TRBV2 and TRBJ2-7, is as follows: EPEVTQTPSHQVTQMGQEVILRCVPISNHLYFYWYRQILGQKVEFLVSFYNNEISEKSEIFDDQFSVERPDGSNFTLKIRSTKLEDSAMYFCASSSAWTGGYEQYFGPGTRLTVT.

This clonotype was seen a handful of times. V gene TRBV5-1 combines with J gene TRBJ2-7; unclear D gene. The CDR3 sequence is 13 residues long. CDR1 is SGHRS and CDR2 is YFSETQ in the germline V gene. Trimming cost V 0 bases and J 7 bases, with 11 bases left between them. CDR3 residues: CASSLDSYLEQYF. The CDR3 DNA is TGCGCCAGCAGCTTGGACAGTTACCTTGAGCAGTACTTC.

This clonotype showed up just a few times. The rearrangement joins TRBV30 to TRBJ1-2, with TRBD1 as a possible D gene (5 bases). The CDR3 is made up of 13 amino acids. Trimming left V 0 bases short and J 8 bases short, with 13 bases between. The V gene's germline CDR1 is GTSNPN and CDR2 SVGIG (reference sequence). In DNA form, the CDR3 reads TGTGCCTGGAGTGTACTGAAGGGGCCGGGCTACACCTTC. It yields the protein CAWSVLKGPGYTF. The full variable domain, its missing parts supplied by reference TRBV30 and TRBJ1-2, is SQTIHQWPATLVQPVGSPLSLECTVEGTSNPNLYWYRQAAGRGLQLLFYSVGIGQISSEVPQNLSASRPQDRQFILSSKKLLLSDSGFYLCAWSVLKGPGYTFGSGTRLTVV.

The table lists this clonotype with many counts. The gene calls are TRBV12-3 or TRBV12-4 and TRBJ2-7, with TRBD1 identical over 8 bases. Losses at the gene ends were 7 bases for V and 2 bases for J; bases not matched to a gene: 7. CDR3 length equals 14 residues. The CDR3 is CASTRTGITYEQYF. In DNA form, the CDR3 reads TGTGCCAGCACTAGGACAGGGATTACCTACGAGCAGTACTTC.

This clonotype was detected many times. V usage is TRBV27 and J usage is TRBJ2-1; TRBD1 is a possible D gene (5 bases). CDR1 MNHEY and CDR2 SMNVEV come from the germline V gene (reference sequence). With 5 bases removed from V and 7 bases from J, the gap between germline ends came to 27 bases. This CDR3 has 18 amino acids. Here the CDR3 DNA reads TGTGCCAGCAGTCTACTTAACCCGATCAGGGTGGGTGGGAATGAGCAGTTCTTC. It codes for CASSLLNPIRVGGNEQFF.

This clonotype was recorded at least ten times. The CDR3 DNA reads as TGTGCCAGCAGTGAATTATTGGGTGATAATTCACCCCTCCACTTT. It codes for CASSELLGDNSPLHF. The rearrangement joins TRBV6-1 to TRBJ1-6, with D hard to call. Germline CDR1 and CDR2: MNHNS and SASEGT. CDR3 size: 15 residues. Trimming took off 2 bases at V and 5 bases at J, with 10 bases between the two ends.

This clonotype has a handful of counts. The V gene is TRBV11-2, the J gene TRBJ2-1; TRBD2 agrees at 7 bases. The V gene end was trimmed by 8 bases and the J gene end by 0 bases; junction bases not matched to a gene: 7. This CDR3 has 15 amino acids. Germline V lookup: CDR1 SGHAT, CDR2 FQNNGV. The CDR3 spells CASLLALSSYNEQFF. CDR3 DNA: TGTGCCAGCCTACTAGCGCTTAGCTCCTACAATGAGCAGTTCTTC.

Many counts were recorded for this clonotype. The chain links TRBV3-1 to TRBJ2-7, with TRBD2 matching 13 bases. Germline CDR1 and CDR2: LGHDT and YNNKEL (reference sequence). V shed 2 bases, J shed 3 bases, and the junction held 1 base outside the gene matches. This CDR3 region has 15 residues. In DNA form, the CDR3 reads TGTGCCAGCAGCCAAAGGACTAGCGGGAGCTACGAGCAGTACTTC. This encodes CASSQRTSGSYEQYF.

This clonotype was observed many times. This chain links TRBV2 with TRBJ2-5; TRBD1 matches at 7 bases. The germline CDR1 and CDR2 sequences are SNHLY and FYNNEI. With V trimmed by 10 bases and J by 3 bases, 5 bases remained unmatched. CDR3 size: 12 residues. DNA of the CDR3: TGTGCCATCCGACAGGGCGAAGAGACCCAGTACTTC. The encoded protein is CAIRQGEETQYF.

V gene TRBV10-3 combines with J gene TRBJ2-7, with 11 bases aligning to TRBD2. The length of the CDR3 is 12 residues. Germline lookup yields CDR1 ENHRY and CDR2 SYGVKD. The CDR3 region has the DNA TGTGCGTTAGCGGGGGGGCCCGACGAGCAGTACTTC. This translates into CALAGGPDEQYF.

There are many counts of this clonotype. The rearrangement uses TRBV28 and TRBJ2-7; 7 bases fit TRBD2. The ends lost 2 bases at V and 2 bases at J; junction bases unmatched: 3. The CDR3 covers 14 residues. CDR1 MDHEN and CDR2 SYDVKM come from the germline V gene. As DNA, the CDR3 is TGTGCCAGCAGTTTACATGGGGGGGCCTACGAGCAGTACTTC. This translates into CASSLHGGAYEQYF.

This clonotype was seen at least ten times. The chain couples TRBV9 to TRBJ1-5; D not certain. Germline loops: CDR1 SGDLS, CDR2 YYNGEE. Between the trimmed V and J ends, which lost 0 bases and 4 bases, there was a span of 11 bases. This CDR3 contains 15 residues. The CDR3 here is CASSVGGQNNQPQHF. DNA for the CDR3: TGTGCCAGCAGCGTAGGGGGTCAGAATAATCAGCCCCAGCATTTT.

Here the CDR3 reads CSAGGQTYEAFF. CDR3 sequence (DNA): TGCAGTGCGGGGGGACAGACCTATGAAGCTTTCTTT. The rearrangement links TRBV20-1 to TRBJ1-1, with TRBD1 matching 7 bases. There are 12 residues in the CDR3. Germline values: CDR1 DFQATT, CDR2 SNEGSKA (reference sequence). With 6 bases clipped from V and 7 bases from J, the junction kept 8 bases outside the gene matches.

This clonotype has at least ten counts. This chain links TRBV28 with TRBJ2-7; the match to TRBD2 covers 7 bases. V dropped 7 bases and J dropped 3; count of bases not matched to a gene: 6. CDR3 length: 13 amino acids. CDR1 is MDHEN and CDR2 is SYDVKM in the germline V gene. The chain's CDR3 is CASTGSSGYEQYF. In nucleotides, the CDR3 is TGTGCCAGCACTGGATCTAGCGGCTACGAGCAGTACTTC.

This clonotype was observed many times. The V gene is TRBV30, the J gene TRBJ2-7, with 13 positions matching TRBD2. This CDR3 contains 14 residues. The V gene's germline CDR1 is GTSNPN and CDR2 SVGIG (reference sequence). The trim removed 4 bases at V and 3 bases at J, leaving 3 bases unmatched. CDR3 region: CAWMGTSGNYEQYF. CDR3 DNA sequence: TGTGCCTGGATGGGGACTAGCGGGAACTACGAGCAGTACTTC. Using reference TRBV30 and TRBJ2-7 for the parts outside the CDR3, the full variable domain is SQTIHQWPATLVQPVGSPLSLECTVEGTSNPNLYWYRQAAGRGLQLLFYSVGIGQISSEVPQNLSASRPQDRQFILSSKKLLLSDSGFYLCAWMGTSGNYEQYFGPGTRLTVT.

This clonotype was found many times. The J gene is TRBJ2-5, the V gene TRBV20-1; 11 nucleotides match TRBD2. J was trimmed by 1 base and V by 0 bases; bases with no gene match: 1. Germline CDR1 is DFQATT and CDR2 is SNEGSKA (reference sequence). This CDR3 is 15 amino acids long. CDR3 in DNA: TGCAGTGCTAGAGATGGGACTAGCGGCCAAGAGACCCAGTACTTC. Encoded protein: CSARDGTSGQETQYF.

This clonotype came up many times. The V gene is TRBV7-8, the J gene TRBJ2-1; D remains unclear. Germline-derived CDR1 and CDR2 are SGHVS and FQNEAQ. V gave up 5 bases and J gave up 5 bases, with 16 bases separating them. The CDR3 is made up of 15 amino acids. CDR3 sequence: CASSVLVQTNNEQFF. The CDR3 nucleotides read TGTGCCAGCAGCGTATTAGTACAGACCAACAATGAGCAGTTCTTC.

The chain carries TRBV20-1 and TRBJ2-1; 11 positions match TRBD2. Trimming cost V 4 bases and J 10 bases; bases outside gene matches: 9. The CDR3 is made up of 14 amino acids. The germline gives CDR1 DFQATT, CDR2 SNEGSKA (reference sequence). The CDR3 coding sequence is TGCAGTGCTATTCGTAGCGGGAGGGCCGAGGAGCAGTTCTTC. Protein: CSAIRSGRAEEQFF.

This clonotype has ten or more counts. The rearrangement uses TRBV5-6 and TRBJ2-1, with D possibly called TRBD1 or TRBD2 (7 bases each). In germline, CDR1 is SGHDT, CDR2 YYEEEE. The CDR3 loop spans 16 amino acids. V was shortened by 0 bases and J by 4 bases, with 14 bases between the two germline ends. CDR3 nucleotide sequence: TGTGCCAGCAGCTTGGACGCCAGGGGGGGGTACAATGAGCAGTTCTTC. Translating gives CASSLDARGGYNEQFF. Full variable domain (remainder filled in from reference TRBV5-6 and TRBJ2-1): DAGVTQSPTHLIKTRGQQVTLRCSPKSGHDTVSWYQQALGQGPQFIFQYYEEEERQRGNFPDRFSGHQFPNYSSELNVNALLLGDSALYLCASSLDARGGYNEQFFGPGTRLTVL.

The chain uses TRBV20-1 and TRBJ1-3, with no clear D. Trimming removed 6 bases at V and 0 bases at J, with 12 bases between. Germline V gene data show CDR1 as DFQATT and CDR2 as SNEGSKA (reference sequence). The CDR3 has 14 amino acids. CDR3 nucleotides: TGCAGTGCCCGAACACTCCGCTCTGGAAACACCATATATTTT. The encoded protein is CSARTLRSGNTIYF.

This clonotype was seen only a few times. An end of the junction differs from the germline gene, which may be a read error. This chain joins TRBV5-5 and TRBJ2-7; 9 nucleotides match TRBD2. The CDR3 length is 15 residues. Germline CDR1 is SGHKS and CDR2 is YYEKEE (reference sequence). This CDR3 is CASGLLVAGAGEQYF. The CDR3 DNA reads as TGTGCCAGCGGCTTGTTGGTAGCGGGAGCGGGCGAGCAGTACTTC.

This clonotype has a handful of counts. This sequence joins TRBV7-9 and TRBJ2-3; no clear D. The germline gives CDR1 SEHNR, CDR2 FQNEAQ (reference sequence). Trimming removed 5 bases at V and 1 base at J, with 13 bases between. The CDR3 is 15 residues long. The CDR3 spells CASSQTMQGTDTQYF. DNA of the CDR3: TGTGCCAGCAGCCAGACCATGCAGGGCACAGATACGCAGTATTTT.

This clonotype was recorded at least ten times. The chain uses TRBV20-1 and TRBJ2-7; possibly TRBD2 for D (6 bases). Per the germline V gene, CDR1 is DFQATT and CDR2 is SNEGSKA (reference sequence). The CDR3 is 12 residues long. V dropped 5 bases and J dropped 3 bases, with 11 bases sitting between them. The CDR3 DNA reads TGCAGTGCTGGGCGGGAAGGCTACGAGCAGTACTTC. Protein sequence: CSAGREGYEQYF.

Many counts were recorded for this clonotype. This chain connects TRBV12-3 or TRBV12-4 to TRBJ2-7, with 10 bases aligning to TRBD1. Trimming took 5 bases from V and 4 from J; bases not matched to a gene: 11. The CDR3 has 16 amino acids. The CDR3 sequence is CASSAPLGQGVYEQYF. DNA for the CDR3: TGTGCCAGCAGTGCCCCCCTCGGACAGGGGGTGTACGAGCAGTACTTC.